This T cell receptor beta chain was retrieved from a study of cytomegalovirus exposure and HLA in healthy donors. Findings and caveats of the study: TCR beta V- and J-gene trimming was later associated with a missense DCLRE1C variant. Associated with cytomegalovirus, according to the listing, were 150 to 200 TCR beta chains. Specificity for CMV antigens was confirmed in vitro for a few of the CMV-associated chains. HLA-A and HLA-B allele assignments for most subjects were reportedly predicted accurately using TCR beta sequences.

Note on this clone: What it recognizes is unknown.

The study ran its PCR with 60 Vbeta and 13 Jbeta primers. The protocol was immunoSEQ multiplex PCR, while the TCRdb copy is restricted to in-frame clones and leaves out a portion. The table lists fewer than 200,000 clones, 80% of them singletons, with about 1.3% in the top ten. There are 14 residues in the CDR3. V was clipped by 2 bases and J by 2 bases, with 9 bases between them. Germline loops: CDR1 MNHEY, CDR2 SVGAGI. V gene TRBV6-5 combines with J gene TRBJ2-5; tentatively, D is TRBD1 (5 bases). The source material was PBMCs. This receptor was identified in a man aged 25 to 45 in good health and CMV-seronegative. The CDR3 sequence: CASSYDRGQETQYF. The CDR3 region has the DNA TGTGCCAGCAGTTACGATAGGGGTCAAGAGACCCAGTACTTC.